These 17 T cell receptor beta chains came from one sample sequenced in a study of T cell repertoires in cytomegalovirus infection. Antigen specificity for these receptors is unknown. TCRdb reprocessed the reads with MiXCR, giving one entry per CDR3 protein. This table has about 830,000 distinct CDR3 sequences, approximately 32% appearing once. The sequencing here drew on cultured CD8+ T cells from PBMCs, taken from culture after CMV antigen stimulation. These receptors originate from a human donor in good health (CMV status not recorded). Some clones in this sample may be carry-over from other donors' samples.

There are a few counts of this clonotype. The CDR3 here is CASRRGGRSGANVLTF. The CDR3 DNA reads as TGTGCCAGCAGGAGAGGAGGGCGGTCCGGGGCCAACGTCCTGACTTTC. This chain connects TRBV6-2 or TRBV6-3 to TRBJ2-6, with TRBD2 as a possible D gene (6 bases). Germline lookup yields CDR1 MNHEY and CDR2 SVGEGT. The CDR3 length is 16 residues. V dropped 6 bases and J dropped 4 bases, with 16 bases sitting between them.

V usage is TRBV6-6 and J usage is TRBJ1-2, with D possibly TRBD1 on 6 matching bases. Trimming stripped 7 bases from V and 8 bases from J, with 17 bases between. Germline-derived CDR1 and CDR2 are MNHNY and SVGAGI (reference sequence). The CDR3 has 13 residues. Here the CDR3 DNA reads TGTGCCAGCACCGACACGGGGGCAGGGGGCTACACCTTC. Translating it yields CASTDTGAGGYTF.

This clonotype was recorded many times. The J gene is TRBJ1-6, the V gene TRBV12-3 or TRBV12-4; D gene unclear. CDR3 length equals 18 residues. Trimming stripped 3 bases from V and 0 bases from J, with 15 bases between. CDR3 coding DNA: TGTGCCAGCAGTTTCTTACTGGAAACGAGCTCCTATAATTCACCCCTCCACTTT. Its protein is CASSFLLETSSYNSPLHF.

Only a few counts were recorded for this clonotype. The chain links TRBV6-1 to TRBJ1-4; D is unresolved. V dropped 5 bases and J dropped 0 bases, with 16 bases sitting between them. Germline V gene data show CDR1 as MNHNS and CDR2 as SASEGT. This CDR3 has 17 amino acids. As DNA, the CDR3 is TGTGCCAGCAGTTATGGCCAGACATATTCAACTAATGAAAAACTGTTTTTT. Its protein is CASSYGQTYSTNEKLFF.

There are many counts of this clonotype. The chain recombines TRBV7-6 with TRBJ2-7; 7 bases map to TRBD1. The CDR3 loop spans 15 amino acids. The germline V gene encodes CDR1 SGHVS and CDR2 FNYEAQ. V gave up 2 bases and J gave up 0 bases; unmatched junction bases: 4. The CDR3 is CASSLKGTVSYEQYF. CDR3 DNA: TGTGCCAGCAGCTTAAAAGGGACAGTCTCCTACGAGCAGTACTTC.

The J gene is TRBJ2-4, the V gene TRBV11-2, with TRBD1 matching 7 bases. The germline gives CDR1 SGHAT, CDR2 FQNNGV. The CDR3 has 14 amino acids. Trimming took 5 bases from V and 7 from J; bases not matched to a gene: 8. CDR3 coding DNA: TGTGCCAGCAGCGAGGACAGGAGAAACAACATTCAGTACTTC. It is translated as CASSEDRRNNIQYF.

The chain combines TRBV28 with TRBJ1-4, with TRBD1 identical over 8 bases. The CDR3 extends over 16 amino acids. The germline CDR1 and CDR2 sequences are MDHEN and SYDVKM. V was clipped by 5 bases and J by 8 bases; unmatched bases: 13. This chain's CDR3 is CASSQRSTGEVEKLFF. Written as DNA, the CDR3 is TGTGCCAGCAGTCAGAGATCGACAGGGGAGGTCGAAAAACTGTTTTTT.

Details on this clonotype: A clone one base away is much larger, so this may be a read error. This sequence joins TRBV5-4 and TRBJ2-2; D possibly corresponds to TRBD1 (6 bases). Looked up from germline, CDR1 is SGHNT and CDR2 is YYREEE (reference sequence). This CDR3 contains 17 residues. Between the trimmed V and J ends, which lost 4 bases and 0 bases, there was a span of 16 bases. DNA for the CDR3: TGTGCCAGCAGCATGGACAGTGGGACCGCGAACACCGGGGAGCTGTTTTTT. This codes for CASSMDSGTANTGELFF.

This clonotype is a singleton in its sample. The DNA of the CDR3 is TGTGCCAGCAGCCAAGCGGAGGGGCAGAACACTGAAGCTTTCTTT. It codes for CASSQAEGQNTEAFF. V and J are TRBV3-1 and TRBJ1-1, with D perhaps TRBD1 (5 bases). V was clipped by 1 base and J by 1 base, with 10 bases between them. Looked up from germline, CDR1 is LGHDT and CDR2 is YNNKEL (reference sequence). This CDR3 is 15 amino acids long.

The chain is built from TRBV7-9 and TRBJ1-5; no firm D call. CDR1 SEHNR and CDR2 FQNEAQ come from the germline V gene (reference sequence). The CDR3 loop spans 16 amino acids. V was cut by 5 bases and J by 3 bases, with 17 bases left in between. The chain's CDR3 is CASSPAGKRVNQPQHF. The CDR3 DNA reads TGTGCCAGCAGCCCGGCGGGGAAAAGGGTCAATCAGCCCCAGCATTTT.

The chain links TRBV6-2 or TRBV6-3 to TRBJ1-2, with D unclear. Germline CDR1 and CDR2: MNHEY and SVGEGT. V was cut by 0 bases and J by 2 bases, with 16 bases left in between. The CDR3 has 17 amino acids. The CDR3 reads CASSYSLDRGRNYGYTF. In DNA, the CDR3 is TGTGCCAGCAGTTACTCCTTGGACCGCGGAAGAAACTATGGCTACACCTTC.

As regards this clonotype: This may stem from a read error, because a much larger clone lies one nucleotide away. The chain has TRBV7-6 and TRBJ1-1; tentatively, D is TRBD1 (5 bases). Trimming left V 5 bases short and J 1 base short, with 14 bases between. Germline CDR1 is SGHVS and CDR2 is FNYEAQ. The CDR3 sequence is 15 residues long. The CDR3 loop is CASSPSGPQNTEAFF. The CDR3 DNA follows: TGTGCCAGCAGCCCCTCGGGACCGCAGAACACTGAAGCTTTCTTT.

This clonotype was detected only a few times. This chain links TRBV6-1 with TRBJ2-7, with a weak D call TRBD2 (7 bases). The CDR3 is 15 residues long. CDR1 is MNHNS and CDR2 is SASEGT in the germline V gene. V lost 2 bases and J lost 4, with 15 bases in between. The CDR3 DNA reads TGTGCCAGCAGTGAAAGACTAGGGGGAGGGTACGAGCAGTACGTC. Protein sequence: CASSERLGGGYEQYV.

The chain is built from TRBV7-8 and TRBJ2-4, with D unresolved. Germline CDR1 SGHVS, CDR2 FQNEAQ. The CDR3 length is 14 residues. The V and J ends lost 2 bases and 5 bases respectively, with 10 bases between them. CDR3 DNA sequence: TGTGCCAGCAGCTTAAGGGCTGGGGAAAACATTCAGTACTTC. This translates into CASSLRAGENIQYF.

The rearrangement joins TRBV4-1 to TRBJ2-3; D remains ambiguous. V was pared by 0 bases and J by 0 bases, with 10 bases between. Germline V gene lookup returns CDR1 MGHRA and CDR2 YSYEKL. The CDR3 consists of 16 residues. The CDR3 spells CASSQEYAISTDTQYF. In DNA form, the CDR3 reads TGCGCCAGCAGCCAAGAGTACGCAATCAGCACAGATACGCAGTATTTT.

The V call is TRBV27, the J call TRBJ1-5; unclear D gene. The CDR3 spans 13 residues. Per the germline V gene, CDR1 is MNHEY and CDR2 is SMNVEV (reference sequence). V lost 3 bases and J lost 4, with 7 bases in between. As DNA, the CDR3 is TGTGCCAGCAGTTTCATAGGGAATCAGCCCCAGCATTTT. It specifies CASSFIGNQPQHF.

This clonotype was seen only a few times. This rearrangement joins TRBV29-1 to TRBJ1-2, with TRBD1 matching 8 bases. The CDR3 runs 15 residues. Germline V gene data show CDR1 as SQVTM and CDR2 as ANQGSEA. Trimming took 6 bases from V and 3 from J; bases not matched to a gene: 12. CDR3 nucleotide sequence: TGCAGCGTGGACAGGGAGGGGGGTTTTGACTATGGCTACACCTTC. As protein: CSVDREGGFDYGYTF.